A selection of T cell receptor beta chains follows, all from one sample in a study of radiation and T cells in renal cell carcinoma. TCRdb keeps only in-frame clones here, not all; method: immunoSEQ multiplex PCR. The table records 25,000 to 30,000 clones, approximately 81% of them present only once. Source: blood, taken from a patient whose treatment included radiotherapy and nephrectomy. The receptors were gathered from a man aged 55-75 years with renal cell carcinoma. CDR3s include the opening cysteine and the closing phenylalanine or tryptophan. A D gene is named only where the DNA matches it firmly. Clone size is stated in some rows and not others, as once, few, many or a class when expanded.

j_gene: TRBJ1-2; d_gene: TRBD1; abundance: NA; v_gene: TRBV6-1; CDR3nt: TGTGCCAGCAGTGAACAAAGACAGGGTGCCCGGGGCTACACCTTC; CDR3aa: CASSEQRQGARGYTF
j_gene: TRBJ1-2; d_gene: NA; abundance: NA; v_gene: TRBV7-3; CDR3nt: TGTGCCAGCAGCCGAGACGCCCTTAACTATGGCTACACCTTC; CDR3aa: CASSRDALNYGYTF
j_gene: TRBJ1-4; d_gene: TRBD1; abundance: NA; v_gene: TRBV6-5; CDR3nt: TGTGCCAGCAGTCGTGGGACAGCAACTAATGAAAAACTGTTTTTT; CDR3aa: CASSRGTATNEKLFF
j_gene: TRBJ2-3; d_gene: NA; abundance: NA; v_gene: TRBV5-1; CDR3nt: TGCGCCAGCAGCTATACACCGCGGCCTAGCACAGATACGCAGTATTTT; CDR3aa: CASSYTPRPSTDTQYF
j_gene: TRBJ2-1; d_gene: NA; abundance: NA; v_gene: TRBV7-6; CDR3nt: TGTGCCAGCAGCTTAAAGGAAACACACAATGAGCAGTTCTTC; CDR3aa: CASSLKETHNEQFF
j_gene: TRBJ2-1; d_gene: NA; abundance: NA; v_gene: TRBV5-1; CDR3nt: TGCGCCAGCAGCTTCCTGACCCGGGGAGATGAGCAGTTCTTC; CDR3aa: CASSFLTRGDEQFF
j_gene: TRBJ2-7; d_gene: NA; abundance: NA; v_gene: TRBV18; CDR3nt: TGTGCCAGCTCACCGATAGGTTTGAACGAGCAGTACTTC; CDR3aa: CASSPIGLNEQYF
j_gene: TRBJ2-7; d_gene: NA; abundance: once; v_gene: TRBV20-1; CDR3nt: TGCAGTGCTAGAGACAACTACGAGCAGTACTTC; CDR3aa: CSARDNYEQYF
j_gene: TRBJ1-6; d_gene: NA; abundance: NA; v_gene: TRBV6-5; CDR3nt: TGTGCCAGCAGGTTGACCCTTGAGAATAATTCACCCCTCCACTTT; CDR3aa: CASRLTLENNSPLHF
j_gene: TRBJ1-1; d_gene: NA; abundance: NA; v_gene: TRBV7-9; CDR3nt: TGTGCCAGCAGCCAAGAATGGGGGTACCCTGAAGCTTTCTTT; CDR3aa: CASSQEWGYPEAFF
j_gene: TRBJ2-1; d_gene: NA; abundance: few; v_gene: TRBV11-2; CDR3nt: TGTGCCAGCAGCTTAGATGGGGATGAGCAGTTCTTC; CDR3aa: CASSLDGDEQFF
j_gene: TRBJ2-7; d_gene: NA; abundance: few; v_gene: TRBV5-1; CDR3nt: TGCGCCAGCAGCTTGGTGACAGGCGGTCCGGGGTACGAGCAGTACTTC; CDR3aa: CASSLVTGGPGYEQYF
j_gene: TRBJ1-5; d_gene: TRBD1; abundance: few; v_gene: TRBV2; CDR3nt: TGTGCCAGCACGATACAGGGGACTCAGCCCCAGCATTTT; CDR3aa: CASTIQGTQPQHF
j_gene: TRBJ1-1; d_gene: NA; abundance: NA; v_gene: TRBV6-1; CDR3nt: TGTGCCAGCAGAGCTCAAGGGGGGTCCGACACTGAAGCTTTCTTT; CDR3aa: CASRAQGGSDTEAFF
j_gene: TRBJ1-5; d_gene: TRBD1; abundance: NA; v_gene: TRBV7-8; CDR3nt: TGTGCCAGCAGCTTAGTTCTGAGACAGGGTAGCAATCAGCCCCAGCATTTT; CDR3aa: CASSLVLRQGSNQPQHF
j_gene: TRBJ1-1; d_gene: NA; abundance: NA; v_gene: TRBV2; CDR3nt: TGTGCCAGCATATGGGGATCTTGGAACACTGAAGCTTTCTTT; CDR3aa: CASIWGSWNTEAFF
j_gene: TRBJ2-2; d_gene: TRBD2; abundance: few; v_gene: TRBV4-3; CDR3nt: TGCGCCAGCAGCCAAGATCGGGGGGGAGCGCACACCGGGGAGCTGTTTTTT; CDR3aa: CASSQDRGGAHTGELFF
j_gene: TRBJ2-7; d_gene: NA; abundance: NA; v_gene: TRBV9; CDR3nt: TGTGCCAGCAGTACCAACGGGGCGTTCCGGGGATCCGAGCAGTACTTC; CDR3aa: CASSTNGAFRGSEQYF
j_gene: TRBJ1-5; d_gene: NA; abundance: NA; v_gene: TRBV5-1; CDR3nt: TGCGCCAGCTGCGAAAATGGCAATCAGCCCCAGCATTTT; CDR3aa: CASCENGNQPQHF
j_gene: TRBJ1-2; d_gene: NA; abundance: once; v_gene: TRBV19; CDR3nt: TGTGCCAGTACCCAACACTTTGACAGACCACCCTATGGCTACACCTTC; CDR3aa: CASTQHFDRPPYGYTF
j_gene: TRBJ2-1; d_gene: NA; abundance: NA; v_gene: TRBV20-1; CDR3nt: TGCAGTGCTCCAGGTGCGGATGAGCAGTTCTTC; CDR3aa: CSAPGADEQFF
j_gene: TRBJ2-3; d_gene: NA; abundance: NA; v_gene: TRBV6-4; CDR3nt: TGTGCCAGCAGTGACTCAATAGGGGGGACAGATACGCAGTATTTT; CDR3aa: CASSDSIGGTDTQYF
j_gene: TRBJ1-1; d_gene: NA; abundance: NA; v_gene: TRBV2; CDR3nt: TGTGCCAGCAGCAGTCCTATGAACACTGAAGCTTTCTTT; CDR3aa: CASSSPMNTEAFF
j_gene: TRBJ1-2; d_gene: TRBD1; abundance: few; v_gene: TRBV14; CDR3nt: TGTGCCAGCAGCCAATCAGGGGGTTCGTTGAGGGGCTACACCTTC; CDR3aa: CASSQSGGSLRGYTF
j_gene: TRBJ2-7; d_gene: NA; abundance: NA; v_gene: TRBV19; CDR3nt: TGTGCCAGTAGTATTTCGGCCGCCTACGAGCAGTACTTC; CDR3aa: CASSISAAYEQYF
j_gene: TRBJ2-3; d_gene: NA; abundance: NA; v_gene: TRBV19; CDR3nt: TGTGCCAGTAGTATAGAGGCAGGGGGGGCAGATACGCAGTATTTT; CDR3aa: CASSIEAGGADTQYF
j_gene: TRBJ2-3; d_gene: NA; abundance: once; v_gene: TRBV6-6; CDR3nt: TGTGCCAGCAGACCCTCAGGGAGCACAGATACGCAGTATTTT; CDR3aa: CASRPSGSTDTQYF
j_gene: TRBJ1-2; d_gene: TRBD1; abundance: NA; v_gene: TRBV19; CDR3nt: TGTGCCAGTACCCGTGTATGGACAGGGTCTAACTATGGCTACACCTTC; CDR3aa: CASTRVWTGSNYGYTF
j_gene: TRBJ1-2; d_gene: TRBD1; abundance: once; v_gene: TRBV19; CDR3nt: TGTGCCAGTAGTATAGACCTTGGGACAGGGAGCGGCTACACCTTC; CDR3aa: CASSIDLGTGSGYTF
j_gene: TRBJ1-1; d_gene: NA; abundance: medium-sized; v_gene: TRBV7-9; CDR3nt: TGTGCCAGCAGCTTAGTTCGACAGGCGAACACTGAAGCTTTCTTT; CDR3aa: CASSLVRQANTEAFF
j_gene: TRBJ2-2; d_gene: NA; abundance: NA; v_gene: TRBV6-5; CDR3nt: TGTGCCAGCAGCAAGGACAGTCCTCCCGGGGAGCTGTTTTTT; CDR3aa: CASSKDSPPGELFF
j_gene: TRBJ2-5; d_gene: NA; abundance: once; v_gene: TRBV14; CDR3nt: TGTGCCAGCAGCCGCCCGACAGGATCTAAAGAGACCCAGTACTTC; CDR3aa: CASSRPTGSKETQYF